A selection of T cell receptor beta chains follows, all from one sample in a study of blood T cell repertoires in COVID-19. The assay was immunoSEQ multiplex PCR, and TCRdb's table has in-frame clones only and misses some. Of around 390,000 clones listed, 87% were seen once; the top ten hold 10%. The sample consisted of PBMCs or T cells enriched from blood (not recorded which). The source is a woman in her 50s who had recovered from COVID-19. CDR3s include the opening cysteine and the closing phenylalanine or tryptophan. A D gene is named only where the DNA matches it firmly. Clone sizes are given selectively: once, few, many, or a class where the clone is expanded.

size: .; J: TRBJ2-5; D: TRBD2; V: TRBV5-1; CDR3: CASSLGVAGGQETQYF; DNA: TGCGCCAGCAGCTTGGGAGTAGCGGGGGGCCAAGAGACCCAGTACTTC
size: .; J: TRBJ2-1; D: .; V: TRBV28; CDR3: CASSLGASNEQFF; DNA: TGTGCCAGCAGTTTGGGGGCATCCAATGAGCAGTTCTTC
size: once; J: TRBJ1-1; D: .; V: TRBV27; CDR3: CASRLRTVNTEAFF; DNA: TGTGCCAGCAGGCTAAGGACAGTGAACACTGAAGCTTTCTTT
size: .; J: TRBJ2-2; D: TRBD2; V: TRBV5-1; CDR3: CASSSTSGGRGGELFF; DNA: TGCGCCAGCAGCTCCACTAGCGGGGGGCGCGGCGGGGAGCTGTTTTTT
size: .; J: TRBJ1-2; D: TRBD1; V: TRBV4-2; CDR3: CASSQNPPGQGGYTF; DNA: TGTGCCAGCAGCCAAAACCCTCCGGGACAGGGCGGCTACACCTTC
size: .; J: TRBJ1-2; D: .; V: TRBV18; CDR3: CASSPTVTYGYTF; DNA: TGTGCCAGCTCACCGACAGTGACCTATGGCTACACCTTC
size: .; J: TRBJ2-5; D: .; V: TRBV5-6; CDR3: CASSLERVTQTQYF; DNA: TGTGCCAGCAGCTTGGAGCGAGTCACGCAGACCCAGTACTTC
size: .; J: TRBJ1-1; D: TRBD1; V: TRBV5-5; CDR3: CASSTGDRAWDTEAFF; DNA: TGTGCCAGCAGCACGGGGGACAGGGCCTGGGATACTGAAGCTTTCTTT
size: .; J: TRBJ2-2; D: TRBD1; V: TRBV2; CDR3: CASGTGTGELFF; DNA: TGTGCCAGCGGGACAGGGACCGGGGAGCTGTTTTTT
size: .; J: TRBJ2-1; D: TRBD2; V: TRBV7-8; CDR3: CASSARGLAGGYNEQFF; DNA: TGTGCCAGCAGCGCACGAGGACTAGCGGGGGGGTACAATGAGCAGTTCTTC